These T cell receptor beta chains were read from a single sample in a study of beta chain features in type 1 diabetes. Sequenced by immunoSEQ multiplex PCR; TCRdb stores in-frame clones only, minus some. Of 95,000 to 150,000 clones in the sample, 17% were seen once. The sequenced material came from central memory CD4+ T cells from blood. The receptors stem from a man between 18 and 29 years old with type 1 diabetes. Each CDR3 is given with its conserved first and last residue. The D gene is left open where the match is weak. Where a row states a size, it is once, few, many or the class of an expanded clone; other rows omit it.

D	V	J	length	size	DNA	CDR3
NA	TRBV19	TRBJ2-1	15	NA	TGTGCCAGTAGTGGGGGGCTTTTAACCTACAATGAGCAGTTCTTC	CASSGGLLTYNEQFF
NA	TRBV4-2	TRBJ2-7	13	few	TGTGCCAGCAGCGGTGCTTCGCTCCACGAGCAGTACTTC	CASSGASLHEQYF
NA	TRBV7-2	TRBJ2-1	14	NA	TGTGCCAGCAGCTCGTACTCCGGGACCCAAGAGCAGTTCTTC	CASSSYSGTQEQFF
NA	TRBV11-2	TRBJ2-3	15	NA	TGTGCCAGCAGCCTAAACTCCAACGGCAGAGATACGCAGTATTTT	CASSLNSNGRDTQYF
TRBD2	TRBV4-3	TRBJ2-4	15	once	TGCGCCAGCAGCCAGGCCTTAGCGGGGGAGGACATTCAGTACTTC	CASSQALAGEDIQYF
NA	TRBV2	TRBJ1-1	13	many	TGTGCCAGCACCCTCGGGGCTGGGACTGAAGCTTTCTTT	CASTLGAGTEAFF
NA	TRBV9	TRBJ2-7	14	few	TGTGCCAGCAGCGTGGGGGCTAGCGGTTACGAGCAGTACTTC	CASSVGASGYEQYF
NA	TRBV14	TRBJ1-6	17	few	TGTGCCAGCAGCCAAGATCTTACAGGGTTAACTAATTCACCCCTCCACTTT	CASSQDLTGLTNSPLHF
TRBD1	TRBV30	TRBJ1-5	13	once	TGTGCCTGGAGGACAGGGGGAGGACAGCCCCAGCATTTT	CAWRTGGGQPQHF
NA	TRBV28	TRBJ2-7	17	once	TGTGCCAGCGGAAGGCCCTTATCAGGACAGCAGTCCTACGAGCAGTACTTC	CASGRPLSGQQSYEQYF
NA	TRBV5-1	TRBJ2-7	13	NA	TGCGCCAGCAGCGGGGACGTCTCCTACGAGCAGTACTTC	CASSGDVSYEQYF
TRBD1	TRBV30	TRBJ2-3	23	few	TGTGCCTGGAGACCCCGACAGGGGGGATCGGTACTTGCGGGACAACCAAACACAGATACGCAGTATTTT	CAWRPRQGGSVLAGQPNTDTQYF
TRBD1	TRBV2	TRBJ1-2	13	NA	TGTGCCAGCTCGGGACAGCGGAAGGATGGCTACACCTTC	CASSGQRKDGYTF
NA	TRBV28	TRBJ2-2	14	NA	TGTGCCAGCAGTCCGGGACAAAACACCGGGGAGCTGTTTTTT	CASSPGQNTGELFF
TRBD1	TRBV7-2	TRBJ1-4	14	few	TGTGCCAGCAGCTTAGTTACAGGGGGTGCAAAACTGTTTTTT	CASSLVTGGAKLFF
NA	TRBV5-6	TRBJ2-2	12	few	TGTGCCAGCAGCTTGGATACCGGGGAGCTGTTTTTT	CASSLDTGELFF
TRBD1	TRBV11-1	TRBJ2-3	16	NA	TGTGCCAGCAGCCTCCCCGGGACAGGGGAAGCAGATACGCAGTATTTT	CASSLPGTGEADTQYF
TRBD1	TRBV5-4	TRBJ1-5	15	few	TGTGCCAGCAGCGTTGGGACAGGCGTCAATCAGCCCCAGCATTTT	CASSVGTGVNQPQHF
TRBD1	TRBV25-1	TRBJ2-5	16	few	TGTGCCAGCAGTGATCCACCGGGACAGGGAAAGGAGACCCAGTACTTC	CASSDPPGQGKETQYF
NA	TRBV7-6	TRBJ1-1	14	NA	TGTGCCAGCAGCTTGGGAGGCATGAACACTGAAGCTTTCTTT	CASSLGGMNTEAFF
NA	TRBV29-1	TRBJ1-1	13	few	TGCAGCGTTGAAGGGACCGAGGGGGCTGAAGCTTTCTTT	CSVEGTEGAEAFF
NA	TRBV30	TRBJ2-7	11	NA	TGTGCCTGGAGCTGGGAAGGCGAGCAGTACTTC	CAWSWEGEQYF
NA	TRBV7-2	TRBJ1-1	16	NA	TGTGCCAGCAGCTTCTCACCGGGCAGGGTGCCCACTGAAGCTTTCTTT	CASSFSPGRVPTEAFF
TRBD2	TRBV30	TRBJ2-7	13	few	TGTGCCTGGAGTGTCGGGCTAGCGGACGAGCAGTACTTC	CAWSVGLADEQYF
NA	TRBV5-1	TRBJ1-1	15	NA	TGCGCCAGCAGCTTGGAATCGGGAGGTCGGACTGAAGCTTTCTTT	CASSLESGGRTEAFF
TRBD2	TRBV7-9	TRBJ2-7	15	NA	TGTGCCAGCAGCCAGCCGGCTAGCGGGACCTACGAGCAGTACTTC	CASSQPASGTYEQYF
TRBD1	TRBV4-3	TRBJ2-3	14	few	TGCGCCAGCAGCCAAGACAGGGGGTGGGATACGCAGTATTTT	CASSQDRGWDTQYF
NA	TRBV7-2	TRBJ1-5	13	few	TGTGCCAGCAGCCTCCGGGGCAATCAGCCCCAGCATTTT	CASSLRGNQPQHF
TRBD2	TRBV7-2	TRBJ2-5	16	NA	TGTGCCAGCAGCTTAAGTATGGGACTAGGCGATGAGACCCAGTACTTC	CASSLSMGLGDETQYF
TRBD2	TRBV27	TRBJ2-1	14	many	TGTGCCAGCAGTCCCGGTCCGGCGGGAGGGTTGCAGTTCTTC	CASSPGPAGGLQFF
NA	TRBV14	TRBJ2-7	16	NA	TGTGCCAGCTCCAACCGGACAGGGAGGGGCTCCTACGAGCAGTACTTC	CASSNRTGRGSYEQYF
NA	TRBV6-5	TRBJ2-3	16	few	TGTGCCAGCAGTTACTCGGGGTCAACTAGCACAGATACGCAGTATTTT	CASSYSGSTSTDTQYF
TRBD1	TRBV29-1	TRBJ2-7	12	few	TGCAGCGTTCCCGGACAGGCTGGCGAGCAGTACTTC	CSVPGQAGEQYF
NA	TRBV7-2	TRBJ2-7	16	few	TGTGCCAGCAGCTTAGGGGGGCTAGGTCCCGCCTACGAGCAGTACTTC	CASSLGGLGPAYEQYF
NA	TRBV28	TRBJ1-1	11	few	TGTGCCAGCAAGATGAACACTGAAGCTTTCTTT	CASKMNTEAFF
TRBD2	TRBV29-1	TRBJ2-1	15	NA	TGCAGCGTTGAAGGGACTAGCGGGGGGGCTAGTGAGCAGTTCTTC	CSVEGTSGGASEQFF
TRBD2	TRBV5-1	TRBJ2-1	16	few	TGCGCCAGCAGACTATCAGCTAGCGGGAGGGCCGATGAGCAGTTCTTC	CASRLSASGRADEQFF
NA	TRBV7-2	TRBJ2-7	14	few	TGTGCCAGCAGCTTCGGTACGGGACCCTACGAGCAGTACTTC	CASSFGTGPYEQYF
TRBD1	TRBV5-1	TRBJ2-7	13	NA	TGCGCCAGCAGCTTGGGTGACAGGGACGAGCAGTACTTC	CASSLGDRDEQYF
TRBD1	TRBV28	TRBJ2-7	15	NA	TGTGCCAGCAGTTTATGGGGACAGGTCTCCTACGAGCAGTACTTC	CASSLWGQVSYEQYF